A selection of T cell receptor beta chains follows, all from one sample in a study of T cells expressing NK-cell markers. Using the 5' RACE reads, TCRdb records one entry per CDR3 protein without DNA. The ten top clones account for over 1.3%, within a sample of some 500,000 distinct CDR3 sequences. The specimen was blood T cells: a sorted CD56 or NKG2C T cell subset, CD4+ or CD8+ T cells, or bulk PBMC T cells (not recorded which). The receptors stem from a woman in her fifties or sixties in good health. CDR3s include the opening cysteine and the closing phenylalanine or tryptophan. The order of the fields is V gene, J gene, CDR3 protein.

TRBV9	TRBJ2-7	CASSVEASGSHEQYF
TRBV25-1	TRBJ1-2	CASSESGGPYGYTF
TRBV4-1	TRBJ2-7	CASSQTDPTGANSYEQYF
TRBV11-2	TRBJ1-6	CASSSLLANSPLHF
TRBV5-1	TRBJ1-2	CASSLRDRGGYTF
TRBV20-1	TRBJ2-1	CSAPSGTRITDEQFF
TRBV12-3/TRBV12-4	TRBJ1-1	CASRSRRNTEAFF
TRBV20-1	TRBJ1-1	CSALGARSTEAFF
TRBV3-1	TRBJ2-1	CASSQDFRTHNEQFF
TRBV12-3/TRBV12-4	TRBJ2-5	CASSGLGGKTQYF
TRBV30	TRBJ2-3	CALSGRGTDTQYF
TRBV5-1	TRBJ1-2	CASSWTGGKGYTF
TRBV6-5	TRBJ2-2	CASSLGSPGELFF
TRBV11-2	TRBJ2-1	CASSLEGRALGNEQFF
TRBV6-5	TRBJ1-5	CASSYTRFNQPQHF
TRBV7-9	TRBJ2-1	CASSLEGTSGPLFF
TRBV7-9	TRBJ2-5	CASSFFNRGGETQYF
TRBV12-3/TRBV12-4	TRBJ2-1	CASSPGPLLSGTLNNEQFF
TRBV20-1	TRBJ2-5	CSARVVLAGGVETQYF
TRBV6-5	TRBJ1-5	CASSLLGGNNQPQHF
TRBV5-5	TRBJ2-1	CASSLAFEEQFF
TRBV3-1	TRBJ2-7	CASSQRGGTSYEQYF
TRBV5-1	TRBJ2-1	CASSLSGSYNEQFF
TRBV27	TRBJ2-1	CASSLVGLAAYNEQFF
TRBV12-3/TRBV12-4	TRBJ2-1	CASSFRRLAGSEQFF
TRBV11-2	TRBJ2-1	CASSLDLAPLKVF
TRBV12-3/TRBV12-4	TRBJ1-2	CASSFQGALGEYGYTF
TRBV7-2	TRBJ2-1	CASSLARLSGQFF
TRBV15	TRBJ1-6	CATSRGNSPLHF
TRBV28	TRBJ1-2	CASRLSGFGYTF
TRBV7-9	TRBJ2-1	CASSVDGTMGNEQFF
TRBV5-4	TRBJ2-1	CASSLGGIGVFEQFF
TRBV12-3/TRBV12-4	TRBJ2-7	CASSLGRRGLGGLYEQYF
TRBV12-3/TRBV12-4	TRBJ2-1	CAILPGQNNEQFF
TRBV9	TRBJ1-6	CASSVEENREGSPLHF
TRBV29-1	TRBJ2-6	CSAVTYPGANVLTF
TRBV5-1	TRBJ1-2	CASSLTGTDSYGYTF
TRBV11-2	TRBJ2-1	CASAGTSGNNEQFF
TRBV6-2/TRBV6-3	TRBJ2-5	CASSPGLMGTQYF
TRBV28	TRBJ1-2	CASRTTRNGYTF
TRBV9	TRBJ2-2	CASSTLGGGELFF
TRBV25-1	TRBJ1-1	CASSEWGRGRLDTEAFF
TRBV7-3	TRBJ2-5	CASSLTGGETQYF
TRBV19	TRBJ2-3	CASTLRDPGATQYF
TRBV10-3	TRBJ2-3	CAIRKETDTQYF